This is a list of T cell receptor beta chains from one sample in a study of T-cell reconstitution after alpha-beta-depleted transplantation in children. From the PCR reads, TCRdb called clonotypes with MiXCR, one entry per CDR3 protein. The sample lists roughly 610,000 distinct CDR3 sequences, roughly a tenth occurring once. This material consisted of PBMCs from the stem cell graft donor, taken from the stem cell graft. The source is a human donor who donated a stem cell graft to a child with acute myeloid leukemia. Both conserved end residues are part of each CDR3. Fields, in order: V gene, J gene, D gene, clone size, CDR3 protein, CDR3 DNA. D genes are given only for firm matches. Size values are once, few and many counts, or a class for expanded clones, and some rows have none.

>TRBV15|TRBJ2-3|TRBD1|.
CATQGQGTTDTQYF
TGTGCCACCCAGGGACAGGGGACCACAGATACGCAGTATTTT
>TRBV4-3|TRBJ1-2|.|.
CASSQEGAGFNYGYTF
TGCGCCAGCAGCCAAGAAGGCGCAGGTTTTAACTATGGCTACACCTTC
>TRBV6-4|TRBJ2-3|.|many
CASSDGRGDTQYF
TGTGCCAGCAGTGACGGCAGGGGAGATACGCAGTATTTT
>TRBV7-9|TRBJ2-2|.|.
CASTNSATGELFF
TGTGCCAGCACCAATAGTGCGACCGGGGAGCTGTTTTTT
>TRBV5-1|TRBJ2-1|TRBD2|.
CASSLAQRGPNEQFF
TGCGCCAGCAGCTTGGCCCAGCGGGGGCCCAATGAGCAGTTCTTC
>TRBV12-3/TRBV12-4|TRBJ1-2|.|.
CASRQTPEDGYTF
TGTGCCAGCAGACAGACACCAGAGGACGGCTACACCTTC
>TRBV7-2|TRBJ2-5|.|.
CASGRFQETQYF
TGTGCCAGCGGCCGATTTCAAGAGACCCAGTACTTC
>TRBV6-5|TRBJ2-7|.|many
CASSYRGSSYEQYF
TGTGCCAGCAGTTACAGGGGCTCATCCTACGAGCAGTACTTC
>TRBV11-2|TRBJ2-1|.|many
CASSATGGIDEQFF
TGTGCCAGCAGCGCGACTGGAGGAATAGATGAGCAGTTCTTC
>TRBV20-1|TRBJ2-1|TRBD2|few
CSASRSTSGRTKGQFF
TGCAGTGCTAGCCGATCTACTAGCGGGAGGACTAAGGGGCAGTTCTTC
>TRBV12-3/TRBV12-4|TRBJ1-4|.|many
CASSSVGAEEKLFF
TGTGCCAGCAGTTCGGTGGGGGCGGAAGAAAAACTGTTTTTT
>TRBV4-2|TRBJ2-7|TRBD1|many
CASSQGDSRYEQYF
TGTGCCAGCAGCCAAGGGGACAGTAGGTACGAGCAGTACTTC
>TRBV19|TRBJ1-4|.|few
CASTLGGTNEKLFF
TGTGCCAGTACCCTAGGAGGGACTAATGAAAAACTGTTTTTT
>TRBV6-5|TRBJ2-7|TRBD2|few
CASSYGLAAYEQYF
TGTGCCAGCAGTTACGGACTAGCAGCCTACGAGCAGTACTTC
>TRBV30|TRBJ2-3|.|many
CAWSVRRIGPDTQYF
TGTGCCTGGAGTGTAAGGAGAATCGGCCCAGATACGCAGTATTTT
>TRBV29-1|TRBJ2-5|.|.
CSHNGGGRETQYF
TGCAGCCACAATGGAGGGGGCCGGGAGACCCAGTACTTC
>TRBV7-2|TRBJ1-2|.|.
CASSFDQNYGYTF
TGTGCCAGCAGCTTCGACCAAAACTATGGCTACACCTTC
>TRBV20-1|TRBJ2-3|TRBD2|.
CSAFLIAGSDTQYF
TGCAGTGCTTTTCTTATAGCGGGATCGGATACGCAGTATTTT
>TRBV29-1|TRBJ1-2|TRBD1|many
CSARQGDGYTF
TGCAGCGCCCGACAGGGGGACGGCTACACCTTC
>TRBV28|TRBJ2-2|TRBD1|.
CASSRQGRSTGELFF
TGTGCCAGCAGCCGACAGGGGCGGAGCACCGGGGAGCTGTTTTTT
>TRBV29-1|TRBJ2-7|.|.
CSVKPGANEQYF
TGCAGCGTTAAGCCAGGGGCCAACGAGCAGTACTTC
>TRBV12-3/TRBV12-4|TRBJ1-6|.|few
CASSPGPVIYNSPLHF
TGTGCCAGCAGTCCCGGGCCCGTGATTTATAATTCACCCCTCCACTTT
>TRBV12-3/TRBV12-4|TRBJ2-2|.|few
CASSLAVAGSTGELFF
TGTGCCAGCAGTTTAGCGGTTGCGGGCAGCACCGGGGAGCTGTTTTTT
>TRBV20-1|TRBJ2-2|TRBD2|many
CSAISGSQHTGELFF
TGCAGTGCTATTAGCGGGAGCCAACACACCGGGGAGCTGTTTTTT
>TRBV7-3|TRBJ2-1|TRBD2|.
CASSPMTSGQYNEQFF
TGTGCCAGCAGTCCCATGACTAGCGGACAATACAATGAGCAGTTCTTC
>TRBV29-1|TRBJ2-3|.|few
CSVEETPDTQYF
TGCAGCGTTGAAGAAACGCCAGATACGCAGTATTTT
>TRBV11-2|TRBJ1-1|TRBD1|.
CASSLRTGFAQRSAEAFF
TGTGCCAGCAGCCTCCGGACAGGGTTTGCCCAACGCAGTGCTGAAGCTTTCTTT
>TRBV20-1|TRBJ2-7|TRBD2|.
CSARDLTSGVNEQYF
TGCAGTGCTAGAGATTTAACTAGCGGGGTTAACGAGCAGTACTTC
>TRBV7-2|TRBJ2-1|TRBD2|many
CASSLVTSGKLF
TGTGCCAGCAGCTTAGTGACTAGCGGGAAGCTCTTC
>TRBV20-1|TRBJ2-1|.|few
CSGEGRNNEQFF
TGCAGTGGCGAGGGACGTAACAATGAGCAGTTCTTC
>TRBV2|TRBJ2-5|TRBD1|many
CASRSDRGDSRFETQYF
TGTGCCAGCAGATCCGACAGGGGGGACTCTCGTTTCGAGACCCAGTACTTC
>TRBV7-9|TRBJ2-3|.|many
CASSAFSADTQYF
TGTGCCAGCTCAGCTTTCAGCGCAGATACGCAGTATTTT
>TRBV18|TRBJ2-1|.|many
CASSPAGNEQFF
TGTGCCAGCTCACCCGCAGGCAATGAGCAGTTCTTC
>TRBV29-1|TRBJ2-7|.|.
CSVEGFTGPSSYEQYF
TGCAGCGTTGAAGGGTTCACAGGTCCGAGCTCCTACGAGCAGTACTTC
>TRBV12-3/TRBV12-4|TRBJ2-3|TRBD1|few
CASSRDRAPDTQYF
TGTGCCAGCAGCCGGGACAGGGCTCCAGATACGCAGTATTTT
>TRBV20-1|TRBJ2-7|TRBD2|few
CSANRGATSPYEQYF
TGCAGTGCTAACCGTGGGGCGACTAGCCCCTACGAGCAGTACTTC
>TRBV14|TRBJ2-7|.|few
CASSQASAYEQYF
TGTGCCAGCAGCCAGGCTAGCGCGTACGAGCAGTACTTC
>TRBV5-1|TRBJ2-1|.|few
CASSLVSSEDEQFF
TGCGCCAGCAGCTTGGTGTCTAGCGAAGATGAGCAGTTCTTC
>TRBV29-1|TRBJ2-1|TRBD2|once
CSVDGTSGRGVKFF
TGCAGCGTTGATGGGACTAGCGGGAGAGGCGTGAAGTTCTTC
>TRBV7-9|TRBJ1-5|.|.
CASSLADPQPQHF
TGTGCCAGCAGCTTAGCCGACCCTCAGCCCCAGCATTTT
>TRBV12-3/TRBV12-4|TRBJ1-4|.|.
CASSPEARTNEKLFF
TGTGCCAGCAGTCCCGAGGCCAGAACTAATGAAAAACTGTTTTTT
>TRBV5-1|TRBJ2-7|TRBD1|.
CASSPGTDYSYEQYF
TGCGCCAGCAGCCCGGGGACAGATTACTCCTACGAGCAGTACTTC
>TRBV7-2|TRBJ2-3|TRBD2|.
CASSGPGLATTDTQYF
TGTGCCAGCAGCGGGCCGGGACTAGCGACCACAGATACGCAGTATTTT
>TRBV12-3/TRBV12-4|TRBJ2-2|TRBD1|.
CASSLGRQGLLFF
TGTGCCAGCAGTTTAGGGAGACAGGGTTTGCTGTTTTTT
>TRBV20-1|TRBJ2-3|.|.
CSARMNPGPDTQYF
TGCAGTGCTAGAATGAATCCGGGGCCAGATACGCAGTATTTT
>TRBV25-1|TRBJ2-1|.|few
CASTSIDRHEQFF
TGTGCCAGCACCTCAATCGACAGGCACGAGCAGTTCTTC
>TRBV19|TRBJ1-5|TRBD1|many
CASSTGISNQPQHF
TGTGCCAGTTCGACAGGGATTAGCAATCAGCCCCAGCATTTT
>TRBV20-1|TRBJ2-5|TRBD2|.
CSGLPGGETQYF
TGCAGTGGATTACCGGGAGGGGAGACCCAGTACTTC
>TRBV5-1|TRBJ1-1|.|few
CASSLTALGTEAFF
TGCGCCAGCAGCTTGACCGCTTTGGGCACTGAAGCTTTCTTT
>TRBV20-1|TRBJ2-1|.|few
CSARGTPAANEQFF
TGCAGTGCTAGAGGGACCCCCGCGGCTAATGAGCAGTTCTTC
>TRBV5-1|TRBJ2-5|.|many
CASSLGAEETQYF
TGCGCCAGCAGCTTGGGGGCAGAAGAGACCCAGTACTTC
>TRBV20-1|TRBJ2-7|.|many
CSARDRVYEQYF
TGCAGTGCTAGAGATAGGGTTTACGAGCAGTACTTC
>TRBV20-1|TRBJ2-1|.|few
CSATPLMSSYNEQFF
TGCAGTGCTACCCCCTTGATGAGCTCCTACAATGAGCAGTTCTTC
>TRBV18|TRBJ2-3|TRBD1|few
CASSPRTGGFTDTQYF
TGTGCCAGCTCACCCCGGACAGGGGGCTTCACAGATACGCAGTATTTT
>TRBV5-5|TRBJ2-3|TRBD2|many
CASSLDGGRGDTQYF
TGTGCCAGCAGCTTGGACGGCGGGAGGGGAGATACGCAGTATTTT